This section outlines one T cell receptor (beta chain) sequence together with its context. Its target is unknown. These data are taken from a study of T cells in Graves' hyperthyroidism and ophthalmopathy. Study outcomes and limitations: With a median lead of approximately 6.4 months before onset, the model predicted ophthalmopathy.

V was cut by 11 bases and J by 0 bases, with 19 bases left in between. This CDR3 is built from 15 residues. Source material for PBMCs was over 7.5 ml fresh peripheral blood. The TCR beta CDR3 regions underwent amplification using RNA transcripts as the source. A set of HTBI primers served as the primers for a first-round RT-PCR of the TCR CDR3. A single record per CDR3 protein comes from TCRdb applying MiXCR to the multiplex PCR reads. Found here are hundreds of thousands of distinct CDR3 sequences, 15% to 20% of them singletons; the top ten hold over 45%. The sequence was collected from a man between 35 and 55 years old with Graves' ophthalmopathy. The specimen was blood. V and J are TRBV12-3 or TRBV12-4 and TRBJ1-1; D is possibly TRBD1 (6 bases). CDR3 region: CASRPKDRMNTEAFF. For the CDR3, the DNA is TGTGCCTCACGCCCGAAAGACAGGATGAACACTGAAGCTTTCTTT.